The clone carrying this T cell receptor beta chain was detected a few times. In the authors' workflow: Estimation of nucleated cell counts relied on the amplification of reference gene primers. Sequencing used immunoSEQ multiplex PCR; TCRdb keeps in-frame clones, though not all of them. V and J calls and clone size follow that table, whereas D and trimming were derived from the DNA. The sample records over 30,000 clones, around nine tenths being singletons. The sample comes from a study of blood T cell repertoires in COVID-19. Source material: peripheral blood. This TCR was recovered from a man in his sixties or seventies with active COVID-19.

CDR3 nucleotides: TGTGCCAGCCAACCACAGGGGGCGCGAACTGAAGCTTTCTTT. Protein sequence: CASQPQGARTEAFF. The V gene is TRBV18, the J gene TRBJ1-1, with 9 nucleotides matching TRBD1. Germline-derived CDR1 and CDR2 are KGHSH and LQKENI. The CDR3 totals 14 residues. The trim removed 8 bases at V and 5 bases at J, leaving 9 bases unmatched.